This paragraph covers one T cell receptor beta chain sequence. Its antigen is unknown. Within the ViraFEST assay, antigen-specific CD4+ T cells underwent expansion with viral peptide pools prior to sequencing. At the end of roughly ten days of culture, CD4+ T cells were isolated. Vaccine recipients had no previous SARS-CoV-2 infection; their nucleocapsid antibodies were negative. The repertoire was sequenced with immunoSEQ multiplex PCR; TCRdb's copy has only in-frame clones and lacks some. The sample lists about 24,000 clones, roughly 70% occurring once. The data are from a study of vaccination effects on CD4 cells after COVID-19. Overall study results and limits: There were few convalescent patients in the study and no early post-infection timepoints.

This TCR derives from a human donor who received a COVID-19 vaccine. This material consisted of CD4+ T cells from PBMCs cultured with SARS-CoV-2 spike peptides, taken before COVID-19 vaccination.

The CDR3 spells CASSLSRGATGNTIYF. The CDR3 nucleotides are TGTGCCAGCAGCTTATCGAGGGGCGCTACTGGAAACACCATATATTTT. The V gene is TRBV7-8, the J gene TRBJ1-3, with a possible D match to TRBD1 (5 bases). V was cut by 2 bases and J by 2 bases, with 13 bases left in between. The CDR3 contains 16 residues. Germline assignment: CDR1 SGHVS and CDR2 FQNEAQ.